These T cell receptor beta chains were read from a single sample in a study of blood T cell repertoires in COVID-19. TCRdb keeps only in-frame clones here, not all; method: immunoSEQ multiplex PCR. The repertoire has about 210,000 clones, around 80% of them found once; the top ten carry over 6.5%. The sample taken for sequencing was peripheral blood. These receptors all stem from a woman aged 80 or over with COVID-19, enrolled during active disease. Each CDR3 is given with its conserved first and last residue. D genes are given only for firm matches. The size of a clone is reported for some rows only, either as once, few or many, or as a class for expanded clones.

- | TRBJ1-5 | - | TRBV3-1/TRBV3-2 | TGTGCCAGCAGCCAGGCGGGAGTAGCTGGCAATCAGCCCCAGCATTTT | CASSQAGVAGNQPQHF
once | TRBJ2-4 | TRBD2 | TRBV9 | TGTGCCAGCAGCGCCTCCGGGACTAGCGTAAACATTCAGTACTTC | CASSASGTSVNIQYF
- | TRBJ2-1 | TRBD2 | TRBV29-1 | TGCAGCGTCCGACTAGCGGGAGACCTCAATGAGCAGTTCTTC | CSVRLAGDLNEQFF
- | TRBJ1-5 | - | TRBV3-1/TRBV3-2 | TGTGCCAGCAGCCCTGACATCAATCAGCCCCAGCATTTT | CASSPDINQPQHF
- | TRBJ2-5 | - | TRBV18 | TGTGCCAGCTCACGTACAGGGCGCGAGACCCAGTACTTC | CASSRTGRETQYF
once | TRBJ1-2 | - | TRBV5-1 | TGCGCCAGCAGCCTCGGGGGGGGCGAGGGCTACACCTTC | CASSLGGGEGYTF
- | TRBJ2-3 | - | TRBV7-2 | TGTGCCAGCAGCTTAGGTCGAGGCAGGGGCACAGATACGCAGTATTTT | CASSLGRGRGTDTQYF
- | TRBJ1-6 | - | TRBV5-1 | TGCGCCAGCAGCTTGGAGTCCGCCGGGAATTCACCCCTCCACTTT | CASSLESAGNSPLHF
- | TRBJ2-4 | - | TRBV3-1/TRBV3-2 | TGTGCCAGCAGCCCGCCGGGAGTGGCCAAAAACATTCAGTACTTC | CASSPPGVAKNIQYF
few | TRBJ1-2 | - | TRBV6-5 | TGTGCCAGCAGGATGCTAACAGGTTTGGCCTATGGCTACACCTTC | CASRMLTGLAYGYTF
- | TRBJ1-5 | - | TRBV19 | TGTGCCAGCCGTCTTGACAGGCTCAGCGGTCAGCCCCAGCATTTT | CASRLDRLSGQPQHF
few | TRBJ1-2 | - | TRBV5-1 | TGCGCCAGCAGCTTGGAAGTGGGCTCCGGGAGGTCCACCTTC | CASSLEVGSGRSTF
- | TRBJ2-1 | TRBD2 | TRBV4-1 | TGCGCCAGCAGCCAAGAAGGGACTAGCGGGGGTGAGCAGTTCTTC | CASSQEGTSGGEQFF
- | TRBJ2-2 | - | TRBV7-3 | TGTGCCAGCAGCCCCTTGCAGGGGAACACCGGGGAGCTGTTTTTT | CASSPLQGNTGELFF
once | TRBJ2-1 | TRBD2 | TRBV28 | TGTGCCATTAACCAGGGACTATTGGATGAGCAGTTCTTC | CAINQGLLDEQFF
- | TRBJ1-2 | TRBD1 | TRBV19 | TGTGCCAGTGTGGACAGGGGCCTCCGCTATGGCTACACCTTC | CASVDRGLRYGYTF
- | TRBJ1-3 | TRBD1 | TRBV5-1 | TGCGCCAGCAGCTTGGATCGCGGACAGGGGGCTCTCTCTGGAAACACCATATATTTT | CASSLDRGQGALSGNTIYF
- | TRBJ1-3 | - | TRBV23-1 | TGCGCCAGCAGTCAACCGGAGTTCTCTGGAAACACCATATATTTT | CASSQPEFSGNTIYF
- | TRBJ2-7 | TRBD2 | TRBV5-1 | TGCGCCAGCAGCCTGGGAGGGGCGGGAGTTACCTACGAGCAGTACTTC | CASSLGGAGVTYEQYF
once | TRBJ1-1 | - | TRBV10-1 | TGCGCCAGCAAAGTCCAGATGAACACTGAAGCTTTCTTT | CASKVQMNTEAFF
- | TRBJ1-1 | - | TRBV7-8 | TGTGCCAGCAGCTTAGACAGGGCAAGCACTGAAGCTTTCTTT | CASSLDRASTEAFF
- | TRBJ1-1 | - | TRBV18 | TGTGCCAGCTCACAGTCGGGTTACGTCCTGAACACTGAAGCTTTCTTT | CASSQSGYVLNTEAFF
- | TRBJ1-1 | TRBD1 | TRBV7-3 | TGTGCCAGCAGCCGACAGGGTGGCACTGAAGCTTTCTTT | CASSRQGGTEAFF
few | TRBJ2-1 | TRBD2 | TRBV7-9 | TGTGCCAGCAGCCATAGCGGGAGTGATGCCGGTTACAATGAGCAGTTCTTC | CASSHSGSDAGYNEQFF
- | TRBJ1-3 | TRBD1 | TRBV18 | TGTGCCAGCTCACCGCAGGGGGCGAAGGGAAACACCATATATTTT | CASSPQGAKGNTIYF
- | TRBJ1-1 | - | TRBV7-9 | TGTGCCAGCAGCTTAGCAGGGGTGAACACTGAAGCTTTCTTT | CASSLAGVNTEAFF
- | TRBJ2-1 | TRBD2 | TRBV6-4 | TGTGCCAGCAGCCGACTAGCCGACAATGAGCAGTTCTTC | CASSRLADNEQFF
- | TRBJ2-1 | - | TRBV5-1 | TGCGCCAGCAGCCCGGGGGGGGGTGTCGGGACAGACGCCTACAATGAGCAGTTCTTC | CASSPGGGVGTDAYNEQFF
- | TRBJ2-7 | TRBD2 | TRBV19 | TGTGCCAATCTTCTGGGACTAGCGGTCTACGAGCAGTACTTC | CANLLGLAVYEQYF
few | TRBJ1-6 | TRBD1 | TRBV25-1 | TGTGCCAGCAGTATGACAGGGTATAATTCACCCCTCCACTTT | CASSMTGYNSPLHF
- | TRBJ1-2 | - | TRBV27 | TGTGCCAGCAGTTTTTCAGGGAACAACTATGGCTACACCTTC | CASSFSGNNYGYTF
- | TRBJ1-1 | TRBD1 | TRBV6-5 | TGTGCCAGCAGTCGACAGGGAGTCACTGAAGCTTTCTTT | CASSRQGVTEAFF
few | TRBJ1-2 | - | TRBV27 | TGTGCCAGCAGTCAGATACAGGGAAACTATAACTATGGCTACACCTTC | CASSQIQGNYNYGYTF
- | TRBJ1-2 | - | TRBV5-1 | TGCGCCAGCAGCTTGGAGGGAGTTCTGGATGGCTACACCTTC | CASSLEGVLDGYTF
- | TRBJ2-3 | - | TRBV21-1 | TGTGCCAGCAGCAACCCCCTTCGCGAGCGGGGGGGCCATGATACGCAGTATTTT | CASSNPLRERGGHDTQYF
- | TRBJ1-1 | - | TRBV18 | TGTGCCAGCTCACCCGGGATTCTGAACACTGAAGCTTTCTTT | CASSPGILNTEAFF
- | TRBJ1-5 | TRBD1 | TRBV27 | TGTGCCAGCAGTCCTGGGACAGGGGGCAATCAGCCCCAGCATTTT | CASSPGTGGNQPQHF
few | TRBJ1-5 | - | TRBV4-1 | TGCGCCAGCAGCCAAAAGTCCCCCGGGGATAGCAATCAGCCCCAGCATTTT | CASSQKSPGDSNQPQHF
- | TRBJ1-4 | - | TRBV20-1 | TGCAGTGCAAGGGGAAATGAAAAACTGTTTTTT | CSARGNEKLFF
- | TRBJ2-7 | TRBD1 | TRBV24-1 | TGTGCCACCAGTGAGCCGGGACAGGGTTTCTACGAGCAGTACTTC | CATSEPGQGFYEQYF
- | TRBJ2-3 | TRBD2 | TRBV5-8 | TGTGCCAGCAGCACACTAGCGGGGGGAATCACAGATACGCAGTATTTT | CASSTLAGGITDTQYF
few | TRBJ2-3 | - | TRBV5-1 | TGCGCCAGCAGCGTTCCTGCAGGGGATACGCAGTATTTT | CASSVPAGDTQYF
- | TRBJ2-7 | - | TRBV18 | TGTGCCAGCTCACCGGGACATAGCTCCTACGAGCAGTACTTC | CASSPGHSSYEQYF
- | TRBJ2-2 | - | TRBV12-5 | TGTGGGAGCGGAACAGGGCTCCCCAGAGGGGAGCTGTTTTTT | CGSGTGLPRGELFF
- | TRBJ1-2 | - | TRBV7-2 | TGTGCCAGCAGCCCCGGAGGGGGGGCGAGGAATGGCTACACCTTC | CASSPGGGARNGYTF
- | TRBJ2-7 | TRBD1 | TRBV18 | TGTGCCAGCTCTGGACAGGGGGCAGGCGAGCAGTACTTC | CASSGQGAGEQYF
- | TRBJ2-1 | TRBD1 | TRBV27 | TGTGCCAGCAGTTTACAGGACAGGGCGTACAATGAGCAGTTCTTC | CASSLQDRAYNEQFF
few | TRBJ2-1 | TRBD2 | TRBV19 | TGTGCCACCCTAGCGGGAGGGTTATTCTTC | CATLAGGLFF
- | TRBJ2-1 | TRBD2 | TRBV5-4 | TGTGCCAGCAGCTTGGGAAGCGGGAGCTACAATGAGCAGTTCTTC | CASSLGSGSYNEQFF
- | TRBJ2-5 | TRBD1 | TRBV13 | TGTGCCAGCAGCTTGGGGACAGGGCGCCGGGGAGAGACCCAGTACTTC | CASSLGTGRRGETQYF
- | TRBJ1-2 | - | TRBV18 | TGTGCCAGCTCACCGGCCGGGGGGGCCCAAGGATATGGCTACACCTTC | CASSPAGGAQGYGYTF
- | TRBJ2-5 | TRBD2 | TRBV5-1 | TGCGCCAGCAGCTCCGGGACTAGGATCCCAGAGACCCAGTACTTC | CASSSGTRIPETQYF
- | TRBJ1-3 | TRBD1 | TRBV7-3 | TGTGCCAGCAGCCTCCTGCCCGGGGACAGGGTGTCTGGAAACACCATATATTTT | CASSLLPGDRVSGNTIYF
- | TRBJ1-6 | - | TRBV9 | TGTGCCAGCAGCGTATCACAAGATAATTCACCCCTCCACTTT | CASSVSQDNSPLHF
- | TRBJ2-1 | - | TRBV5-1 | TGCGCCAGCAGCCTCACTAGGAGCGAGCAGTTCTTC | CASSLTRSEQFF
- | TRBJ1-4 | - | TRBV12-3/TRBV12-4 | TGTGCCAGCAGTCCGAATGAAAAACTGTTTTTT | CASSPNEKLFF
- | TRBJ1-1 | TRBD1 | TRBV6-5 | TGTGCCAGCACCCCCGGGACAGGGGGCAAAGGTGAAGCTTTCTTT | CASTPGTGGKGEAFF
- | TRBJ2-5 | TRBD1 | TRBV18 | TGTGCCAGCTCACCGAGGGGGCCTGGGGAGACCCAGTACTTC | CASSPRGPGETQYF
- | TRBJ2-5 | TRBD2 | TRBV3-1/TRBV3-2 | TGTGCCAGCAGCTTCCGACTAGCGGGAGGAGAGACCCAGTACTTC | CASSFRLAGGETQYF